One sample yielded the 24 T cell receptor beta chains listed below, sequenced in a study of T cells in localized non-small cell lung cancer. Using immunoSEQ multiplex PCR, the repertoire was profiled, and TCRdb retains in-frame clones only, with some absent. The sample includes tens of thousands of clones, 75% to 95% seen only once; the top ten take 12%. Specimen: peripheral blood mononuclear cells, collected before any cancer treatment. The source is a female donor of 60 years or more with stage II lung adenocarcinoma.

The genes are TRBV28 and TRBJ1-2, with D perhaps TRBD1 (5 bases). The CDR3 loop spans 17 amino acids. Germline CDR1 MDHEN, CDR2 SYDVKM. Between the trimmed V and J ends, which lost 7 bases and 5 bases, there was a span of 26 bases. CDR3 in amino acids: CASNPGYWDLTGYGYTF. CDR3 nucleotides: TGTGCCAGCAACCCCGGATACTGGGACTTGACGGGATATGGCTACACCTTC.

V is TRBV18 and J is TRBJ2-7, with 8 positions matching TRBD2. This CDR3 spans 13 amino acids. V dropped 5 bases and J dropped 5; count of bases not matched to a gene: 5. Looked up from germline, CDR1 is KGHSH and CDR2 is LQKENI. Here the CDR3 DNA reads TGTGCCAGCTCAACCGGGACTAGTGACGAGCAGTACTTC. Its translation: CASSTGTSDEQYF.

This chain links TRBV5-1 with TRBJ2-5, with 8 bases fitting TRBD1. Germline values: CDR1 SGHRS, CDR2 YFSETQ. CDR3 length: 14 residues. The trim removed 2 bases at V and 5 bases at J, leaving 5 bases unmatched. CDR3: CASSLTGGRETQYF. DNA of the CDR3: TGCGCCAGCAGCTTAACAGGGGGAAGGGAGACCCAGTACTTC.

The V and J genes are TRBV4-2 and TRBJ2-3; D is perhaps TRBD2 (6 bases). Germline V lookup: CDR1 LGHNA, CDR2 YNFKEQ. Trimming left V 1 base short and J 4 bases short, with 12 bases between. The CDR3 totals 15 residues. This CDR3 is CASSQGGGEADTQYF. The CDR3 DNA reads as TGTGCCAGCAGCCAAGGCGGCGGGGAAGCAGATACGCAGTATTTT.

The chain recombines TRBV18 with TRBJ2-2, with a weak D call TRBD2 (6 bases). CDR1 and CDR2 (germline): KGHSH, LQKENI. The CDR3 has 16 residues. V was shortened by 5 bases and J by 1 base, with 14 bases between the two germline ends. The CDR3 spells CASSSLAVMNTGELFF. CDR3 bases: TGTGCCAGCTCATCCTTAGCGGTTATGAACACCGGGGAGCTGTTTTTT.

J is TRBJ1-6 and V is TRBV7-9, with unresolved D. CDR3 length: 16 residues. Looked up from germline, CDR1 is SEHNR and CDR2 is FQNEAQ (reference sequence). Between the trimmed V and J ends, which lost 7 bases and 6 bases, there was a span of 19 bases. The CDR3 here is CASILWTDKTNSPLHF. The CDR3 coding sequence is TGTGCCAGCATCCTTTGGACCGATAAGACTAATTCACCCCTCCACTTT.

This CDR3 reads CASSSPGPRAEQFF. The CDR3 DNA reads as TGTGCCAGCAGCTCTCCGGGGCCTCGGGCTGAGCAGTTCTTC. The gene calls are TRBV14 and TRBJ2-1; D might be TRBD1 or TRBD2, each matching 5 bases. The CDR3 contains 14 residues. Trimming cost V 5 bases and J 9 bases, with 17 bases left between them. Germline CDR1 reads SGHDN; CDR2 reads FVKESK.

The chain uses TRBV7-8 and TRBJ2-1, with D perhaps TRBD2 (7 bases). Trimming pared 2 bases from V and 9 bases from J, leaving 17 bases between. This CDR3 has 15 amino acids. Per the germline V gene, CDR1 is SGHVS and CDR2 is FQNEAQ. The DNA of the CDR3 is TGTGCCAGCAGCTTAAGGGCTGGGGGGGGCTTTGAGCAGTTCTTC. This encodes CASSLRAGGGFEQFF.

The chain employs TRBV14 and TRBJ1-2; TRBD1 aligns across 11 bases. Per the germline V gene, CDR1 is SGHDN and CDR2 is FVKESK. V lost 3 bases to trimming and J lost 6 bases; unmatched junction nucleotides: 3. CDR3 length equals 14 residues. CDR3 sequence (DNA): TGTGCCAGCAGCCAGAGGACAGGGGGCCATGGCTACACCTTC. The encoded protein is CASSQRTGGHGYTF.

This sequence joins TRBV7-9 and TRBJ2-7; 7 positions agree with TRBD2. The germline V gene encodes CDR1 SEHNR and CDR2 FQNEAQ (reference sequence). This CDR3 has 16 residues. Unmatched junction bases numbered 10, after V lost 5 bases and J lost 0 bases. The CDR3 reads CASSHFREASSYEQYF. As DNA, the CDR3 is TGTGCCAGCAGCCACTTCCGGGAGGCTAGCTCCTACGAGCAGTACTTC.

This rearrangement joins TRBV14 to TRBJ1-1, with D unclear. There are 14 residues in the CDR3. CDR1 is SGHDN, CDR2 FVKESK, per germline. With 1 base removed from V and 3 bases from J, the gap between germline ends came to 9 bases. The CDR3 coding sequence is TGTGCCAGCAGCCAAGTCATAGGGCACACTGAAGCTTTCTTT. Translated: CASSQVIGHTEAFF.

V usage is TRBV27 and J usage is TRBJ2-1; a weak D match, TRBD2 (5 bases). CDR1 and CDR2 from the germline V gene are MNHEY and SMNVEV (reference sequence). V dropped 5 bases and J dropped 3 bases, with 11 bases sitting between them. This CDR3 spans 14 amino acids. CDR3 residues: CASSGVGSYNEQFF. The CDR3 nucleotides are TGTGCCAGCAGTGGAGTAGGGAGCTACAATGAGCAGTTCTTC.

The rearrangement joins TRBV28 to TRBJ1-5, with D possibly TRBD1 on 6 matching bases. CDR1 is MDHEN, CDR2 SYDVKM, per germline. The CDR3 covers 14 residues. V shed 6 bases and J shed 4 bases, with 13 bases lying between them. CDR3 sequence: CASSRGQRNQPQHF. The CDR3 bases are TGTGCCAGCAGCCGAGGACAGCGAAATCAGCCCCAGCATTTT. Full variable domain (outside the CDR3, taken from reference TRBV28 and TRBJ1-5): DVKVTQSSRYLVKRTGEKVFLECVQDMDHENMFWYRQDPGLGLRLIYFSYDVKMKEKGDIPEGYSVSREKKERFSLILESASTNQTSMYLCASSRGQRNQPQHFGDGTRLSIL.

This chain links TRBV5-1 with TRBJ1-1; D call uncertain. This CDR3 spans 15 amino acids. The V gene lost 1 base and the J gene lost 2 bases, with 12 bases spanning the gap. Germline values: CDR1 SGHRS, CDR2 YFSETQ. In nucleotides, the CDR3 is TGCGCCAGCAGCTTGTACCCAGCATCTAACACTGAAGCTTTCTTT. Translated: CASSLYPASNTEAFF. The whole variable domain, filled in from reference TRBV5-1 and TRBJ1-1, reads KAGVTQTPRYLIKTRGQQVTLSCSPISGHRSVSWYQQTPGQGLQFLFEYFSETQRNKGNFPGRFSGRQFSNSRSEMNVSTLELGDSALYLCASSLYPASNTEAFFGQGTRLTVV.

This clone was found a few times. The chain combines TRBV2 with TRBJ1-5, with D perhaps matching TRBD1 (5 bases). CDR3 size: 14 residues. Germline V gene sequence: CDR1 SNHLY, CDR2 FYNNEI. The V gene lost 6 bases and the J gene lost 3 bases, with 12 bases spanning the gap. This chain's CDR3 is CASRFDRTNQPQHF. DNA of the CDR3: TGTGCCAGCAGGTTCGACAGAACCAATCAGCCCCAGCATTTT.

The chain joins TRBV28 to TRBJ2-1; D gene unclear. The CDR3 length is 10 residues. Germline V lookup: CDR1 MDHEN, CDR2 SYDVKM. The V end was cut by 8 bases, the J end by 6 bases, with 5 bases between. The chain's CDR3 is CASYGNEQFF. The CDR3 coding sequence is TGTGCCAGCTACGGCAATGAGCAGTTCTTC.

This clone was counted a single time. CDR3 amino acids: CASSPEGASHEQYF. The CDR3 DNA follows: TGTGCCAGCAGCCCCGAGGGGGCTTCCCACGAGCAGTACTTC. The V call is TRBV5-4, the J call TRBJ2-7; TRBD1 matches at 7 bases. The length of the CDR3 is 14 residues. Germline V gene sequence: CDR1 SGHNT, CDR2 YYREEE (reference sequence). V dropped 4 bases and J dropped 5; count of bases not matched to a gene: 9.

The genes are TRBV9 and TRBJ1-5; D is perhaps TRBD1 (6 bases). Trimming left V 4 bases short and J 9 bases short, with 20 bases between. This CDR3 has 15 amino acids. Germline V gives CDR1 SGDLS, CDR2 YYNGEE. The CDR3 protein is CASSSPGRGSGPQHF. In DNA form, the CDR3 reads TGTGCCAGCAGCTCCCCGGGCAGGGGTAGTGGGCCCCAGCATTTT. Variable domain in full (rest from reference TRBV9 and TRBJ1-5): DSGVTQTPKHLITATGQRVTLRCSPRSGDLSVYWYQQSLDQGLQFLIQYYNGEERAKGNILERFSAQQFPDLHSELNLSSLELGDSALYFCASSSPGRGSGPQHFGDGTRLSIL.

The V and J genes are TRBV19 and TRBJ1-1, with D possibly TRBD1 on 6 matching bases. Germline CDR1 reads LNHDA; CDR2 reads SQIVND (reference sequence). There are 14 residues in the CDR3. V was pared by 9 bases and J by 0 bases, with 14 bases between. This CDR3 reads CASHRGGVNTEAFF. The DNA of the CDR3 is TGTGCCAGCCATAGAGGGGGGGTGAACACTGAAGCTTTCTTT. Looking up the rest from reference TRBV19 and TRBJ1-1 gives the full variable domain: DGGITQSPKYLFRKEGQNVTLSCEQNLNHDAMYWYRQDPGQGLRLIYYSQIVNDFQKGDIAEGYSVSREKKESFPLTVTSAQKNPTAFYLCASHRGGVNTEAFFGQGTRLTVV.

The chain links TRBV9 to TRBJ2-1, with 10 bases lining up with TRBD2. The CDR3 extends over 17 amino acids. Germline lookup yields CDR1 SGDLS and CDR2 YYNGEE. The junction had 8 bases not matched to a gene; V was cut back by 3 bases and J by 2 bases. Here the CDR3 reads CASSDARSGRAYNEQFF. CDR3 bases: TGTGCCAGCAGCGATGCCCGAAGCGGGAGGGCCTACAATGAGCAGTTCTTC.

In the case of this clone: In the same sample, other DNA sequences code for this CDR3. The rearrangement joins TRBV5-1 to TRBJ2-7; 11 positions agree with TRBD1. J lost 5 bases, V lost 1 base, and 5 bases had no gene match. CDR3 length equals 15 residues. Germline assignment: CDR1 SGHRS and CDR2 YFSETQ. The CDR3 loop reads CASSLIGTGGDEQYF. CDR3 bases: TGCGCCAGCAGCTTGATCGGGACAGGGGGGGACGAGCAGTACTTC.

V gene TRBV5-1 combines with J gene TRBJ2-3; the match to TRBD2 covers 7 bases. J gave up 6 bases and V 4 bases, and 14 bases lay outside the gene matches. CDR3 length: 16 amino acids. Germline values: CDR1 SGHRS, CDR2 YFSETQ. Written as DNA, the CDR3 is TGCGCCAGCAGCCCTGAAGGGAGGGCCGGGGTGGATACGCAGTATTTT. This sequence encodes CASSPEGRAGVDTQYF.

The CDR3 DNA sequence: TGCAGTGCTAGGGTGGGAGAGACCCAGTACTTC. This codes for CSARVGETQYF. The V gene is TRBV20-1, the J gene TRBJ2-5; D remains ambiguous. This CDR3 is built from 11 residues. Trimming shortened V by 3 bases and J by 4 bases, and 6 bases separated the two germline ends. CDR1 and CDR2 (germline): DFQATT, SNEGSKA (reference sequence).

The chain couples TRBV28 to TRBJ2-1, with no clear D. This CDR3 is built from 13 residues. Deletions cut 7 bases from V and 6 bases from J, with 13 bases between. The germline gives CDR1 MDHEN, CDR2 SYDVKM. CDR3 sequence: CASTPPGSNEQFF. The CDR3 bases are TGTGCCAGCACCCCCCCGGGTAGCAATGAGCAGTTCTTC.